These 19 T cell receptor beta chains were all obtained from the same sample, sequenced in a study of blood T cell repertoires in COVID-19. Profiled with immunoSEQ multiplex PCR; TCRdb holds only in-frame clones, not every one. The sample carries 200,000 or so clones, approximately 90% recorded once. Sample: peripheral blood. These receptors came from a man between 60 and 70 years old with COVID-19, enrolled during active disease.

The rearrangement joins TRBV7-3 to TRBJ2-3, with TRBD2 matching 9 bases. The CDR3 length is 17 residues. The ends lost 1 base at V and 1 base at J; junction bases unmatched: 6. Germline assignment: CDR1 SGHTA and CDR2 FQGTGA. Here the CDR3 reads CASSLKASGTGTDTQYF. The DNA of the CDR3 is TGTGCCAGCAGCTTAAAGGCTAGCGGGACGGGCACAGATACGCAGTATTTT. Combining the CDR3 with reference TRBV7-3 and TRBJ2-3 gives the whole variable domain GAGVSQTPSNKVTEKGKYVELRCDPISGHTALYWYRQSLGQGPEFLIYFQGTGAADDSGLPNDRFFAVRPEGSVSTLKIQRTERGDSAVYLCASSLKASGTGTDTQYFGPGTRLTVL.

The chain recombines TRBV25-1 with TRBJ1-2, with D perhaps TRBD1 (5 bases). This CDR3 spans 12 amino acids. Germline V gives CDR1 MGHDK, CDR2 SYGVNS. Trimming removed 6 bases at V and 4 bases at J, with 9 bases between. In DNA form, the CDR3 reads TGTGCCAGCAGGAAGGGACTCTATGGCTACACCTTC. It specifies CASRKGLYGYTF.

The rearrangement links TRBV5-1 to TRBJ2-2; D not certain. This CDR3 region has 14 residues. Trimming removed 1 base at V and 5 bases at J, with 9 bases between. Looked up from germline, CDR1 is SGHRS and CDR2 is YFSETQ. CDR3: CASSLTVLTGELFF. The CDR3 DNA reads as TGCGCCAGCAGCTTGACAGTTCTGACCGGGGAGCTGTTTTTT.

This chain joins TRBV7-3 and TRBJ2-5, with 10 bases fitting TRBD1. With 6 bases clipped from V and 5 bases from J, the junction kept 3 bases outside the gene matches. The germline V gene has CDR1 SGHTA and CDR2 FQGTGA. The CDR3 totals 13 residues. CDR3 in amino acids: CASRRDRGETQYF. The CDR3 bases are TGTGCCAGCAGAAGGGACAGGGGCGAGACCCAGTACTTC.

This chain uses TRBV12-5 with TRBJ1-2; tentative D call: TRBD1 (6 bases). Germline V gene lookup returns CDR1 LGHNT and CDR2 FRNRAP. The CDR3 length is 13 residues. V was pared by 6 bases and J by 9 bases, with 17 bases between. The CDR3 is CASGSGRGDRYTF. Here the CDR3 DNA reads TGTGCTAGTGGATCCGGCAGGGGTGATCGCTACACCTTC.

The chain combines TRBV6-2 or TRBV6-3 with TRBJ1-3, with D possibly matching TRBD1 (5 bases). Germline assignment: CDR1 MNHEY and CDR2 SVGEGT. The CDR3 consists of 16 residues. V was trimmed by 6 bases and J by 4 bases, leaving 19 bases between them. This CDR3 reads CASSYPGRQIGNTIYF. CDR3 DNA: TGTGCCAGCAGCTATCCAGGCCGACAGATCGGAAACACCATATATTTT.

This sequence joins TRBV21-1 and TRBJ2-7; the table's D call, TRBD1, has no DNA check behind it. TRBV21-1 corresponds to a pseudogene. CDR3 size: 15 residues. CDR3 nucleotides: TGTGCCAGCAGCAGCCAGACAGGGGAATCCTACGAGCAGTACTTC. Translation gives CASSSQTGESYEQYF.

The CDR3 reads CASSLAGGHEQFF. CDR3 DNA: TGTGCCAGCAGCTTAGCGGGGGGGCATGAGCAGTTCTTC. The chain is built from TRBV11-3 and TRBJ2-1; TRBD2 matches at 8 bases. CDR3 length: 13 amino acids. V shed 1 base and J 8 bases; nucleotides not matched to a gene: 1. The germline gives CDR1 SGHNT, CDR2 YENEEA.

The rearrangement links TRBV7-3 to TRBJ1-3; 7 bases line up with TRBD1. V gave up 5 bases and J gave up 0 bases; unmatched junction bases: 7. CDR3 length: 16 residues. Germline V gene lookup returns CDR1 SGHTA and CDR2 FQGTGA. CDR3 DNA: TGTGCCAGCAGCCCCGGGACAGCATTCTCTGGAAACACCATATATTTT. Protein: CASSPGTAFSGNTIYF.

This chain uses TRBV5-4 with TRBJ2-3; D uncertain. The CDR3 is 15 amino acids. Germline CDR1 is SGHNT and CDR2 is YYREEE (reference sequence). With 1 base removed from V and 1 base from J, the gap between germline ends came to 10 bases. The CDR3 sequence: CASSLTAIGTDTQYF. CDR3 coding DNA: TGTGCCAGCAGCTTGACAGCTATAGGCACAGATACGCAGTATTTT.

This chain connects TRBV6-6 to TRBJ1-2; D unclear. The CDR3 is 14 amino acids. Germline CDR1 is MNHNY and CDR2 is SVGAGI (reference sequence). V shed 8 bases and J shed 1 base, with 14 bases lying between them. As DNA, the CDR3 is TGTGCCAGCCGCCGCCAGGCAAATAACTATGGCTACACCTTC. Translation: CASRRQANNYGYTF.

V is TRBV30 and J is TRBJ2-2, with 7 bases identical to TRBD1. J was trimmed by 7 bases and V by 0 bases; bases with no gene match: 8. The V gene's germline CDR1 is GTSNPN and CDR2 SVGIG (reference sequence). The CDR3 length is 15 residues. The CDR3, as DNA: TGTGCCTGGAGTGTTTTGACAGGGCTGGACGGGGAGCTGTTTTTT. It encodes CAWSVLTGLDGELFF.

This chain uses TRBV6-5 with TRBJ2-1; TRBD1 agrees at 11 bases. This CDR3 spans 15 amino acids. Germline V CDR1 and CDR2: MNHEY, SVGAGI. V was pared by 6 bases and J by 7 bases, with 8 bases of the junction left unmatched. CDR3 protein: CASRLTGTGGNEQFF. As DNA, the CDR3 is TGTGCCAGCAGACTAACCGGGACAGGGGGTAATGAGCAGTTCTTC.

This chain uses TRBV29-1 with TRBJ2-7; TRBD1 matches at 9 bases. Trimming took 4 bases from V and 5 from J; bases not matched to a gene: 12. CDR3 size: 15 residues. Germline V CDR1 and CDR2: SQVTM, ANQGSEA. CDR3 in amino acids: CSVAKGGTGLNEQYF. The CDR3 DNA reads as TGCAGCGTTGCCAAAGGGGGGACAGGGCTTAACGAGCAGTACTTC.

The chain is built from TRBV27 and TRBJ2-7, with 8 bases lining up with TRBD1. This CDR3 has 17 amino acids. J was trimmed by 3 bases and V by 0 bases; bases with no gene match: 10. Germline V lookup: CDR1 MNHEY, CDR2 SMNVEV (reference sequence). The CDR3 DNA sequence: TGTGCCAGCAGTTTATCGGGAACCGGGACAGGATTCTACGAGCAGTACTTC. Translated, it gives CASSLSGTGTGFYEQYF.

This clone was observed a single time. The chain joins TRBV5-1 to TRBJ2-6; possibly TRBD1 for D (6 bases). The CDR3 sequence is 16 residues long. CDR1 SGHRS and CDR2 YFSETQ come from the germline V gene. Deletions cut 4 bases from V and 0 bases from J, with 11 bases between. As DNA, the CDR3 is TGCGCCAGCAGCCCCGGACAGATCTCTGGGGCCAACGTCCTGACTTTC. Translated, it gives CASSPGQISGANVLTF.

This clone was seen once. The genes are TRBV7-9 and TRBJ2-2; the D is unclear. V gave up 0 bases and J gave up 3 bases, with 11 bases separating them. Germline values: CDR1 SEHNR, CDR2 FQNEAQ (reference sequence). The CDR3 contains 16 residues. For the CDR3, the DNA is TGTGCCAGCAGCTTAGCGCGAGGTCTTTACACCGGGGAGCTGTTTTTT. Protein product: CASSLARGLYTGELFF.

The CDR3 DNA sequence: TGTGCCAGCAGTCCCCTGCTGGGGACAGGGTCTGAAGCTTTCTTT. It encodes CASSPLLGTGSEAFF. V gene TRBV27 combines with J gene TRBJ1-1; TRBD1 matches at 9 bases. V lost 5 bases to trimming and J lost 6 bases; unmatched junction nucleotides: 10. The CDR3 totals 15 residues. Germline V gives CDR1 MNHEY, CDR2 SMNVEV (reference sequence).

V and J are TRBV27 and TRBJ2-7, with D perhaps matching TRBD1 (6 bases). The germline V gene has CDR1 MNHEY and CDR2 SMNVEV (reference sequence). The CDR3 totals 13 residues. Trimming removed 5 bases from V and 4 bases from J, with 12 bases in between. The CDR3 region is CASSTGTPYEQYF. For the CDR3, the DNA is TGTGCCAGCAGTACCGGGACACCGTACGAGCAGTACTTC.